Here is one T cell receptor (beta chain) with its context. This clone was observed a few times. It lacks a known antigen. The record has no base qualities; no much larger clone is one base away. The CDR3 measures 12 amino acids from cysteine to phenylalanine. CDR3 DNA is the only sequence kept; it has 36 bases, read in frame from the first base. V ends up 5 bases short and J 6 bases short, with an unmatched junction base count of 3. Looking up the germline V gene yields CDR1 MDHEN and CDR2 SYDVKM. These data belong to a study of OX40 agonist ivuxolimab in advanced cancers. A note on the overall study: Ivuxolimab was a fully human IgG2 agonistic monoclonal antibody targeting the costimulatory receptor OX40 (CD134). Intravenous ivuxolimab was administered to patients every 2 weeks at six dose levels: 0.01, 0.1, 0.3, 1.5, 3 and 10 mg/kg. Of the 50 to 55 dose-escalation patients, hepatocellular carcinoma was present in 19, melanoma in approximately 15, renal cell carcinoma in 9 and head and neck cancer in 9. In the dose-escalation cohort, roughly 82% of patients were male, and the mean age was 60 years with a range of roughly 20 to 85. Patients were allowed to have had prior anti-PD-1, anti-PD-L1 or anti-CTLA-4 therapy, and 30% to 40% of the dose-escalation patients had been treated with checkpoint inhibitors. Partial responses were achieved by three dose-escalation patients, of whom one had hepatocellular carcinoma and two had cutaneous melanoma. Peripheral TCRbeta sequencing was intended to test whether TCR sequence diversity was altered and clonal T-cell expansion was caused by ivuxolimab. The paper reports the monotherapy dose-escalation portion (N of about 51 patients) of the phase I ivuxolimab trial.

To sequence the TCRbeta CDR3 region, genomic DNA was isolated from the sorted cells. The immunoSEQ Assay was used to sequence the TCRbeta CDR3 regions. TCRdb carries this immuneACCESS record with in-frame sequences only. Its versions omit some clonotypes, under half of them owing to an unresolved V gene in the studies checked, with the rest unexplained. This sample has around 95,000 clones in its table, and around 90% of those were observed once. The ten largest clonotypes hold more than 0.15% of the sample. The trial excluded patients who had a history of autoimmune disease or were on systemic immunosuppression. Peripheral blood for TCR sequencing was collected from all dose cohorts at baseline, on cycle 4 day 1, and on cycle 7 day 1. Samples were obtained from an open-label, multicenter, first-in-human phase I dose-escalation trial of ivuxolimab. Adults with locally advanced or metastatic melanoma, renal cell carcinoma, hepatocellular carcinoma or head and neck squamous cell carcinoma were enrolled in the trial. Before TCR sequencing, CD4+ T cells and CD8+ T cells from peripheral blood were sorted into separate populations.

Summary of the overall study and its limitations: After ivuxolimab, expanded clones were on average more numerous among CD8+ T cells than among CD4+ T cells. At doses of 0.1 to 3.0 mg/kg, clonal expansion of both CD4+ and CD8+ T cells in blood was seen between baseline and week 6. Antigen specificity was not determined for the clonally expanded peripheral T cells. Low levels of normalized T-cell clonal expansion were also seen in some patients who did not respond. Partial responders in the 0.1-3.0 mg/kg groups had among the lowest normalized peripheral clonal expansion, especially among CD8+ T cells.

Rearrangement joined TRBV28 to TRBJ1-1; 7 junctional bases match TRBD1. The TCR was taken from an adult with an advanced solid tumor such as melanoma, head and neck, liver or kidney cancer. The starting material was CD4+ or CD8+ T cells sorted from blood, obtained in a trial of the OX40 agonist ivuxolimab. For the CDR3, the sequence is CASSRDRAEAFF. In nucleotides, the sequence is TGTGCCAGCAGTAGGGACAGAGCTGAAGCTTTCTTT.